This passage covers 17 T cell receptor beta chains from one sample sequenced in a study of shared clonotypes between healthy human individuals. Measured with immunoSEQ multiplex PCR; TCRdb has only the in-frame clones, and not every one. The top ten clones hold 0.11% of a sample with hundreds of thousands of clones, roughly 96% of them seen once. It was CD45RO-negative cells, positively selected for CCR7, that made up naive CD8 cells, with terminally differentiated effector memory CD45RA+ cells excluded. Sequenced: naive CD8+ T cells sorted from blood. The receptor source for this set is a woman aged 25-40 years in good health.

This rearrangement joins TRBV5-6 to TRBJ2-2; 10 nucleotides align to TRBD2. Trimming took 0 bases from V and 7 from J; bases not matched to a gene: 6. Germline V gene data show CDR1 as SGHDT and CDR2 as YYEEEE. The CDR3 totals 16 residues. The CDR3 reads CASSLELAGDIGELFF. The DNA for the CDR3 is TGTGCCAGCAGCTTGGAGCTAGCGGGAGACATCGGGGAGCTGTTTTTT.

The genes are TRBV11-2 and TRBJ2-7; D is uncertain. This CDR3 spans 12 amino acids. Between the trimmed V and J ends, which lost 1 base and 6 bases, there was a span of 7 bases. Looked up from germline, CDR1 is SGHAT and CDR2 is FQNNGV. CDR3 bases: TGTGCCAGCAGCTTAGGGGCCTTCGAGCAGTACTTC. This encodes CASSLGAFEQYF.

The rearrangement links TRBV6-1 to TRBJ2-7; the D call may be TRBD1 or TRBD2 (6 bases each). Looked up from germline, CDR1 is MNHNS and CDR2 is SASEGT. The CDR3 is 16 amino acids. Trimming removed 0 bases from V and 1 base from J, with 13 bases in between. The chain's CDR3 is CASSEALGGLSYEQYF. DNA of the CDR3: TGTGCCAGCAGTGAAGCGCTTGGGGGGCTGTCCTACGAGCAGTACTTC.

This clone came up once. The genes are TRBV27 and TRBJ1-1; D might be TRBD1 (6 bases). Trimming removed 2 bases from V and 3 bases from J, with 25 bases in between. The CDR3 runs to 19 residues. Germline V gene data show CDR1 as MNHEY and CDR2 as SMNVEV (reference sequence). The CDR3 is CASSLQVGGPVLGDTEAFF. The CDR3 nucleotides are TGTGCCAGCAGTTTACAAGTCGGGGGGCCCGTCTTGGGGGACACTGAAGCTTTCTTT.

The chain carries TRBV6-5 and TRBJ2-7, with TRBD1 matching over 9 bases. Unmatched junction bases numbered 9, after V lost 6 bases and J lost 6 bases. The germline V gene encodes CDR1 MNHEY and CDR2 SVGAGI. The CDR3 is 14 amino acids. CDR3 DNA: TGTGCCAGCAGCCCCGGGACAGGGTACGTCGAGCAGTACTTC. As protein: CASSPGTGYVEQYF.

CDR3 region: CASSLTLGQAGSGNTIYF. In DNA form, the CDR3 reads TGTGCCAGCAGCTTAACGTTAGGACAGGCGGGCTCTGGAAACACCATATATTTT. The V gene is TRBV7-6, the J gene TRBJ1-3; 7 nucleotides agree with TRBD1. The CDR3 contains 18 residues. The junction had 10 bases not matched to a gene; V was cut back by 2 bases and J by 0 bases. Germline lookup yields CDR1 SGHVS and CDR2 FNYEAQ.

The V call is TRBV27, the J call TRBJ2-1; 8 bases are shared with TRBD2. The J segment lost 4 bases and the V segment lost 2 bases, leaving 4 bases of the junction unmatched. The CDR3 has 15 residues. The germline V gene has CDR1 MNHEY and CDR2 SMNVEV (reference sequence). The CDR3 nucleotides read TGTGCCAGCAGTTTAGGACTAGCCCGGTACAATGAGCAGTTCTTC. Translation: CASSLGLARYNEQFF.

The chain links TRBV4-1 to TRBJ2-2, with 7 bases identical to TRBD2. The V and J ends lost 4 bases and 0 bases, in that order; junction bases with no gene match: 14. CDR1 and CDR2 from the germline V gene are MGHRA and YSYEKL. The length of the CDR3 is 19 residues. The CDR3 nucleotides read TGCGCCAGCAGCCCCCAGGGTCTGGCGGGAGCCACGAACACCGGGGAGCTGTTTTTT. This gives the protein CASSPQGLAGATNTGELFF.

A remark on this clone: One end of the junction fails to match germline, which may point to a read error. The rearrangement joins TRBV27 to TRBJ2-1; a weak D match, TRBD1 (5 bases). This CDR3 has 14 residues. Germline CDR1 reads MNHEY; CDR2 reads SMNVEV (reference sequence). For the CDR3, the DNA is TGTGCCAGTAGTTTAAGGGGTATATACAATGAGCAGTTCTTC. Protein: CASSLRGIYNEQFF.

This sequence joins TRBV19 and TRBJ2-7; D ambiguous. CDR3 length equals 12 residues. Germline lookup yields CDR1 LNHDA and CDR2 SQIVND (reference sequence). V dropped 4 bases and J dropped 5 bases, with 9 bases sitting between them. CDR3 sequence reads: CASSNVADEQYF. The CDR3 nucleotides are TGTGCCAGTAGTAATGTCGCTGACGAGCAGTACTTC.

The chain joins TRBV27 to TRBJ1-1; D not certain. With 5 bases removed from V and 0 bases from J, the gap between germline ends came to 7 bases. Germline CDR1 MNHEY, CDR2 SMNVEV (reference sequence). The CDR3 is 13 amino acids. The CDR3 DNA sequence: TGTGCCAGCAGTATCGTCATGAACACTGAAGCTTTCTTT. Translated, it gives CASSIVMNTEAFF.

The chain links TRBV2 to TRBJ2-1; 11 positions agree with TRBD2. The CDR3 spans 14 residues. The V gene end was trimmed by 6 bases and the J gene end by 5 bases; junction bases not matched to a gene: 3. CDR1 and CDR2 (germline): SNHLY, FYNNEI. The CDR3 protein is CASSGTSGDNEQFF. The CDR3 DNA reads TGTGCCAGCAGCGGGACTAGCGGAGACAATGAGCAGTTCTTC.

This clone was detected only once. The chain joins TRBV13 to TRBJ2-1, with TRBD2 matching over 8 bases. The CDR3 length is 16 residues. V lost 5 bases and J lost 3; bases outside the gene matches: 9. CDR1 PRHDT and CDR2 FYEKMQ come from the germline V gene (reference sequence). The DNA of the CDR3 is TGTGCCAGCAGCGACAGCGGGACTAGACTCTACAATGAGCAGTTCTTC. It translates to CASSDSGTRLYNEQFF. Full variable domain (rest looked up from reference TRBV13 and TRBJ2-1): AAGVIQSPRHLIKEKRETATLKCYPIPRHDTVYWYQQGPGQDPQFLISFYEKMQSDKGSIPDRFSAQQFSDYHSELNMSSLELGDSALYFCASSDSGTRLYNEQFFGPGTRLTVL.

The V gene is TRBV2, the J gene TRBJ1-2; TRBD1 might be the D (6 bases). The CDR3 contains 14 residues. CDR1 and CDR2 (germline): SNHLY, FYNNEI. V lost 6 bases to trimming and J lost 0 bases, with 11 bases between them. CDR3 sequence: CASRGTPANYGYTF. The DNA for the CDR3 is TGTGCCAGCAGGGGGACACCAGCTAACTATGGCTACACCTTC.

The CDR3 sequence is CASSFAPLAGGIYEQYF. Here the CDR3 DNA reads TGTGCCAGCAGCTTTGCCCCCTTGGCCGGAGGGATCTACGAGCAGTACTTC. This chain joins TRBV7-8 and TRBJ2-7; possible D gene TRBD2, 6 bases. The V and J ends lost 3 bases and 3 bases respectively, with 21 bases between them. Germline CDR1 SGHVS, CDR2 FQNEAQ. The CDR3 spans 17 residues.

V is TRBV27 and J is TRBJ2-1; 7 positions agree with TRBD1. CDR1 and CDR2 from the germline V gene are MNHEY and SMNVEV (reference sequence). The CDR3 is 16 residues long. V shed 4 bases, J shed 5 bases, and the junction held 11 bases outside the gene matches. CDR3 in DNA: TGTGCCAGCAGTTATTCCACAGGGGAATACAACAATGAGCAGTTCTTC. Translated, it gives CASSYSTGEYNNEQFF.

This clone was counted a single time. The genes are TRBV7-7 and TRBJ2-1; D ambiguous. V lost 2 bases and J 0 bases, leaving 14 bases between the germline ends. Germline-derived CDR1 and CDR2 are SSHAT and FNYEAQ (reference sequence). This CDR3 contains 17 residues. CDR3 loop: CASSLSPGRYSYNEQFF. CDR3 nucleotides: TGTGCCAGCAGCTTATCCCCGGGCCGGTACTCCTACAATGAGCAGTTCTTC.